The 25 T cell receptor beta chains below all came from one sample that was sequenced in a study of cytomegalovirus exposure and HLA in healthy donors. 13 Jbeta primers and 60 Vbeta primers were used for the PCR. Data came from immunoSEQ multiplex PCR; TCRdb stores just in-frame clones and leaves some out. This table holds around 150,000 clones, under 90% found once. The source material was PBMCs. The receptors derive from a boy aged 2-9 years in good health and CMV-seronegative.

The chain has TRBV7-9 and TRBJ1-1; 8 bases line up with TRBD1. Germline V gene sequence: CDR1 SEHNR, CDR2 FQNEAQ (reference sequence). The junction had 11 bases not matched to a gene; V was cut back by 5 bases and J by 3 bases. The CDR3 is 16 residues long. CDR3 region: CASSPAGQGADTEAFF. DNA of the CDR3: TGTGCCAGCAGCCCCGCGGGGCAGGGGGCGGACACTGAAGCTTTCTTT.

V and J are TRBV5-4 and TRBJ2-5; tentatively, D is TRBD1 (6 bases). The CDR3 contains 15 residues. Trimming pared 5 bases from V and 4 bases from J, leaving 18 bases between. Germline V lookup: CDR1 SGHNT, CDR2 YYREEE (reference sequence). This CDR3 is CASRTGSRGGETQYF. The CDR3 region has the DNA TGTGCCAGCAGGACCGGGTCCCGAGGGGGAGAGACCCAGTACTTC.

This clone was found a few times. The V and J genes are TRBV7-6 and TRBJ2-3, with D tentatively TRBD2 (6 bases). This CDR3 has 15 residues. Germline CDR1 and CDR2: SGHVS and FNYEAQ. Trimming shortened V by 0 bases and J by 8 bases, and 15 bases separated the two germline ends. CDR3 amino acids: CASSLARRDLGTQYF. CDR3 DNA sequence: TGTGCCAGCAGCTTAGCGCGCAGGGACTTGGGTACGCAGTATTTT.

This rearrangement joins TRBV7-9 to TRBJ1-2; no reliable D call. The germline V gene encodes CDR1 SEHNR and CDR2 FQNEAQ (reference sequence). The V and J ends lost 6 bases and 8 bases respectively, with 16 bases between them. The CDR3 covers 13 residues. CDR3 in DNA: TGTGCCAGCAGTTCACCCTCCCGTCGGGGCTACACCTTC. This sequence encodes CASSSPSRRGYTF.

This clone has only one observation. The chain joins TRBV5-5 to TRBJ1-4, with D unclear. Germline V CDR1 and CDR2: SGHKS, YYEKEE (reference sequence). CDR3 length: 16 residues. Trimming removed 0 bases at V and 5 bases at J, with 14 bases between. DNA for the CDR3: TGTGCCAGCAGCTTGGGTAGTCGCCTCCAAAATGAAAAACTGTTTTTT. Protein sequence: CASSLGSRLQNEKLFF.

The chain is built from TRBV27 and TRBJ2-3, with TRBD2 as a possible D gene (5 bases). CDR3 length: 11 amino acids. The V end lost 6 bases, the J end lost 6 bases, and 7 bases lay between the germline ends. The germline CDR1 and CDR2 sequences are MNHEY and SMNVEV (reference sequence). CDR3 nucleotides: TGTGCCAGCAGGCGCGGGGATACGCAGTATTTT. Encoded protein: CASRRGDTQYF.

This clone was seen once. The chain uses TRBV29-1 and TRBJ1-1; the D is unclear. Germline-derived CDR1 and CDR2 are SQVTM and ANQGSEA. The germline V and J ends were trimmed by 5 bases and 1 base, with 8 bases remaining between them. The CDR3 spans 12 residues. CDR3 nucleotides: TGCAGCGTTCCTAAGAGGAACACTGAAGCTTTCTTT. This encodes CSVPKRNTEAFF.

The chain carries TRBV7-2 and TRBJ2-1; possibly TRBD2 for D (5 bases). Germline values: CDR1 SGHTA, CDR2 FQGNSA. Trimming left V 5 bases short and J 12 bases short, with 14 bases between. The CDR3 sequence is 12 residues long. DNA for the CDR3: TGTGCCAGCAGCCTTCCCATGGAGGCGCAGTTCTTC. Translating gives CASSLPMEAQFF.

The rearrangement links TRBV6-5 to TRBJ2-2; the D gene is possibly TRBD1 (5 bases). Germline values: CDR1 MNHEY, CDR2 SVGAGI. The CDR3 is 14 residues long. The germline V and J ends were trimmed by 4 bases and 3 bases, with 9 bases remaining between them. The CDR3 here is CASSLGAYTGELFF. The CDR3 nucleotides read TGTGCCAGCAGTTTAGGGGCGTACACCGGGGAGCTGTTTTTT.

The genes are TRBV27 and TRBJ1-4; TRBD1 matches at 8 bases. Germline CDR1 and CDR2: MNHEY and SMNVEV (reference sequence). V dropped 7 bases and J dropped 10; count of bases not matched to a gene: 11. The CDR3 consists of 14 residues. CDR3 protein: CASTGTGDYRKLFF. The CDR3 DNA reads TGTGCCAGCACGGGGACAGGCGACTACCGAAAACTGTTTTTT.

The V gene is TRBV4-3, the J gene TRBJ2-1, with D possibly matching TRBD2 (5 bases). The germline V gene encodes CDR1 LGHNA and CDR2 YSLEER. The CDR3 loop spans 18 amino acids. V gave up 0 bases and J gave up 0 bases, with 15 bases separating them. Here the CDR3 reads CASSQDPGERSSYNEQFF. The CDR3, as DNA: TGCGCCAGCAGCCAAGATCCCGGGGAAAGAAGCTCCTACAATGAGCAGTTCTTC.

This clone was counted a few times. The CDR3 spells CASSPGQGGHQPQHF. In DNA form, the CDR3 reads TGCGCCAGCAGCCCCGGACAGGGAGGCCATCAGCCCCAGCATTTT. The chain couples TRBV4-1 to TRBJ1-5; 8 bases are a match to TRBD1. Trimming at V came to 4 bases and at J to 5 bases, leaving 7 bases not matched to a gene. The CDR3 length is 15 residues. The germline V gene encodes CDR1 MGHRA and CDR2 YSYEKL.

V is TRBV19 and J is TRBJ1-5, with D unresolved. Germline V gives CDR1 LNHDA, CDR2 SQIVND (reference sequence). This CDR3 is 13 amino acids long. Trimming left V 4 bases short and J 6 bases short, with 10 bases between. DNA of the CDR3: TGTGCCAGTAGTAGTCCAGGCTTTCAGCCCCAGCATTTT. This gives the protein CASSSPGFQPQHF.

The chain has TRBV27 and TRBJ2-2; no definite D call. The ends were cut back, 7 bases at V and 6 bases at J, with 15 bases in the middle. The CDR3 runs to 14 residues. The germline V gene encodes CDR1 MNHEY and CDR2 SMNVEV (reference sequence). In DNA form, the CDR3 reads TGTGCCAGCACCCCAAACCAAGGAGCCGGGGAGCTGTTTTTT. Protein: CASTPNQGAGELFF.

This chain uses TRBV30 with TRBJ1-1, with 8 bases fitting TRBD1. The V gene end was trimmed by 5 bases and the J gene end by 0 bases; junction bases not matched to a gene: 14. CDR1 GTSNPN and CDR2 SVGIG come from the germline V gene (reference sequence). This CDR3 comprises 17 residues. The CDR3 sequence: CAWPYRTGLFMNTEAFF. The CDR3 DNA reads TGTGCCTGGCCCTACCGGACAGGGCTTTTCATGAACACTGAAGCTTTCTTT.

This chain uses TRBV13 with TRBJ2-5, with D unresolved. Germline values: CDR1 PRHDT, CDR2 FYEKMQ (reference sequence). The CDR3 has 13 residues. The V end was cut by 1 base, the J end by 1 base, with 4 bases between. This CDR3 is CASSLDSQETQYF. CDR3 DNA sequence: TGTGCCAGCAGCTTAGACAGCCAAGAGACCCAGTACTTC.

Comments on this clone: A junction end diverges from the germline sequence, so it may reflect a read error. CDR3 in amino acids: CASSGSRGDEQCF. CDR3 sequence (DNA): TGTGCCAGCAGTGGGAGCAGGGGGGACGAGCAGTGCTTC. The genes are TRBV6-1 and TRBJ2-7, with D perhaps matching TRBD1 (7 bases). Germline V lookup: CDR1 MNHNS, CDR2 SASEGT. The CDR3 contains 13 residues.

The chain is built from TRBV19 and TRBJ2-5; no clear D gene. Trimming cost V 4 bases and J 5 bases, with 11 bases left between them. This CDR3 is 13 amino acids long. Looked up from germline, CDR1 is LNHDA and CDR2 is SQIVND (reference sequence). CDR3 in amino acids: CASSTGRHETQYF. CDR3 nucleotides: TGTGCCAGTAGTACCGGCAGGCACGAGACCCAGTACTTC.

The chain uses TRBV5-1 and TRBJ1-1, with 9 positions matching TRBD1. Germline V gene sequence: CDR1 SGHRS, CDR2 YFSETQ. With V trimmed by 4 bases and J by 0 bases, 7 bases remained unmatched. The CDR3 consists of 16 residues. The CDR3, as DNA: TGCGCCAGCAGCCTGGGACAGGGTGGGTTGAACACTGAAGCTTTCTTT. Residues: CASSLGQGGLNTEAFF.

The rearrangement joins TRBV5-1 to TRBJ2-1; TRBD1 might be the D (6 bases). The CDR3 contains 16 residues. Per germline, CDR1 SGHRS and CDR2 YFSETQ. Trimming left V 4 bases short and J 0 bases short, with 14 bases between. In nucleotides, the CDR3 is TGCGCCAGCAGCAAACTGACAGGCAGCTCCTACAATGAGCAGTTCTTC. It codes for CASSKLTGSSYNEQFF.

The chain combines TRBV5-4 with TRBJ2-2; D might be TRBD1 (5 bases). Germline CDR1 is SGHNT and CDR2 is YYREEE (reference sequence). V lost 0 bases and J 4 bases, leaving 16 bases between the germline ends. The CDR3 totals 17 residues. This CDR3 reads CASSLGQPKGSTGELFF. The CDR3 DNA follows: TGTGCCAGCAGCTTGGGACAGCCCAAGGGTAGCACCGGGGAGCTGTTTTTT.

J is TRBJ2-7 and V is TRBV4-2; 7 nucleotides line up with TRBD2. The CDR3 sequence is 17 residues long. Germline loops: CDR1 LGHNA, CDR2 YNFKEQ. V gave up 1 base and J gave up 3 bases; unmatched junction bases: 12. CDR3 sequence: CASSQGNSGGLRYEQYF. As DNA, the CDR3 is TGTGCCAGCAGCCAAGGGAACTCGGGGGGTCTGCGCTACGAGCAGTACTTC.

The chain joins TRBV6-5 to TRBJ2-2; 7 nucleotides align to TRBD1. The CDR3 is made up of 14 amino acids. With V trimmed by 6 bases and J by 3 bases, 4 bases remained unmatched. The V gene's germline CDR1 is MNHEY and CDR2 SVGAGI. The CDR3 region is CASRNQGDTGELFF. In DNA form, the CDR3 reads TGTGCCAGCAGGAACCAGGGGGACACCGGGGAGCTGTTTTTT.

This chain joins TRBV6-5 and TRBJ1-6, with D possibly matching TRBD1 (5 bases). Deletions cut 2 bases from V and 7 bases from J, with 12 bases between. The germline CDR1 and CDR2 sequences are MNHEY and SVGAGI. The length of the CDR3 is 15 residues. CDR3 in amino acids: CASSYRQGMNSPLHF. The CDR3 nucleotides read TGTGCCAGCAGTTACCGTCAGGGTATGAATTCACCCCTCCACTTT.

This chain joins TRBV28 and TRBJ2-7, with D possibly matching TRBD1 (5 bases). The CDR3 loop spans 15 amino acids. V was shortened by 2 bases and J by 2 bases, with 13 bases between the two germline ends. The germline CDR1 and CDR2 sequences are MDHEN and SYDVKM. The CDR3 reads CASSLRGTITYEQYF. The CDR3 nucleotides read TGTGCCAGCAGTTTAAGGGGCACAATAACCTACGAGCAGTACTTC. The full variable domain, in which reference TRBV28 and TRBJ2-7 provide the parts outside the CDR3, is DVKVTQSSRYLVKRTGEKVFLECVQDMDHENMFWYRQDPGLGLRLIYFSYDVKMKEKGDIPEGYSVSREKKERFSLILESASTNQTSMYLCASSLRGTITYEQYFGPGTRLTVT.